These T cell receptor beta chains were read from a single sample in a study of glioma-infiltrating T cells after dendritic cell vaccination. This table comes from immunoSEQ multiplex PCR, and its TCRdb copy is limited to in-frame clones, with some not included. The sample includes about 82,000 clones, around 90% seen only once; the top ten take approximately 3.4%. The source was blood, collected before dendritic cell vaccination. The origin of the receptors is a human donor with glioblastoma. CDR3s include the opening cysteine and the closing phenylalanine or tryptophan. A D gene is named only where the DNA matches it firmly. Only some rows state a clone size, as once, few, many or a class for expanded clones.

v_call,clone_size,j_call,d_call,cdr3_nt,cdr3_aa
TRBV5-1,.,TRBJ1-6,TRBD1,TGCGCCAGCAGCCCGTGGACAGGGGACTCACCCCTCCACTTT,CASSPWTGDSPLHF
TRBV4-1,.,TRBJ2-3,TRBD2,TGCGCCAGCAGCCAAGAACTAGCGGGACGCACAGATACGCAGTATTTT,CASSQELAGRTDTQYF
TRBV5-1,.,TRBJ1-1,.,TGCGCCAGCAGCTTGGCAGGGGCGCAGAACACTGAAGCTTTCTTT,CASSLAGAQNTEAFF
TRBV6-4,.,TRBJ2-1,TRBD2,TGTGCCAGCAGTTCCCCCTCCCGACTAGCGGGAGAGTCCTACAATGAGCAGTTCTTC,CASSSPSRLAGESYNEQFF
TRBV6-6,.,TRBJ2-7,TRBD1,TGTGCCAGCAGACCGGGACAGAGGAACTCCTACGAGCAGTACTTC,CASRPGQRNSYEQYF
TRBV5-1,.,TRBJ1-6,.,TGCGCCAGCAGCTTGTCAGGAGGGATTCGTTCACCCCTCCACTTT,CASSLSGGIRSPLHF
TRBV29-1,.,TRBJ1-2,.,TGCAGCGTTGAAGGCTGGGGCCGGGGGTATGGCTACACCTTC,CSVEGWGRGYGYTF
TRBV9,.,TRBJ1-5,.,TGTGCCAGCAGCGTGTCTAATAATCAGCCCCAGCATTTT,CASSVSNNQPQHF
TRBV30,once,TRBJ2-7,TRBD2,TGTGCCTGGAGTGTAGCGGGGGGGGGCTACGAGCAGTACTTC,CAWSVAGGGYEQYF
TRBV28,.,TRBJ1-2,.,TGTGCCAGCAGTTTCGGACAGATCTATGGCTACACCTTC,CASSFGQIYGYTF